Listed below are T cell receptor beta chains from one sample, sequenced in a study of blood T cells in healthy people across ages. TCRdb reprocessed the 5' RACE reads with MiXCR, giving one entry per CDR3 protein. The sample lists over 1,500,000 distinct CDR3 sequences; around 48% were seen once. The material sequenced was blood. Every receptor here comes from a woman aged 35 to 49 in good health. CDR3s include the opening cysteine and the closing phenylalanine or tryptophan. D genes are given only for firm matches. The size of a clone is reported for some rows only, either as once, few or many, or as a class for expanded clones.

CDR3 length: 16
J gene: TRBJ2-3
clone size: NA
V gene: TRBV2
D gene: NA
CDR3 protein: CASRRDRARSTDTQYF
CDR3 DNA: TGTGCCAGCAGGAGGGACCGAGCGAGATCCACAGATACGCAGTATTTT

CDR3 length: 14
J gene: TRBJ2-7
clone size: few
V gene: TRBV10-3
D gene: NA
CDR3 protein: CAISESRVAYEQYF
CDR3 DNA: TGTGCCATCAGTGAGTCGAGGGTTGCCTACGAGCAGTACTTC

CDR3 length: 18
J gene: TRBJ2-7
clone size: few
V gene: TRBV21-1
D gene: NA
CDR3 protein: CASSKDRYGTRDIYEQYF
CDR3 DNA: TGTGCCAGCAGCAAAGATCGTTACGGGACAAGGGACATCTACGAGCAGTACTTC

CDR3 length: 16
J gene: TRBJ2-5
clone size: few
V gene: TRBV29-1
D gene: NA
CDR3 protein: CSVGIRDPKRQETQYF
CDR3 DNA: TGCAGCGTGGGGATTAGAGACCCGAAAAGACAAGAGACCCAGTACTTC

CDR3 length: 19
J gene: TRBJ2-1
clone size: NA
V gene: TRBV20-1
D gene: TRBD2
CDR3 protein: CSARVRVVSGGVSYNEQFF
CDR3 DNA: TGCAGTGCTAGAGTCCGGGTAGTTAGCGGGGGAGTTTCCTACAATGAGCAGTTCTTC

CDR3 length: 16
J gene: TRBJ2-7
clone size: NA
V gene: TRBV14
D gene: TRBD1
CDR3 protein: CASSPWTGRVTYEQYF
CDR3 DNA: TGTGCCAGCAGCCCTTGGACAGGCAGAGTTACCTACGAGCAGTACTTC

CDR3 length: 16
J gene: TRBJ1-5
clone size: NA
V gene: TRBV12-3/TRBV12-4
D gene: NA
CDR3 protein: CASKREDGSSNQPQHF
CDR3 DNA: TGTGCCAGCAAACGAGAGGACGGTTCTAGCAATCAGCCCCAGCATTTT

CDR3 length: 14
J gene: TRBJ2-1
clone size: NA
V gene: TRBV20-1
D gene: TRBD2
CDR3 protein: CSAHRLAGYNEQFF
CDR3 DNA: TGCAGTGCTCATAGACTAGCGGGGTACAATGAGCAGTTCTTC

CDR3 length: 15
J gene: TRBJ2-7
clone size: NA
V gene: TRBV9
D gene: TRBD1
CDR3 protein: CASSVEGTGFSEQYF
CDR3 DNA: TGTGCCAGCAGCGTAGAGGGGACAGGGTTCTCCGAGCAGTACTTC

CDR3 length: 16
J gene: TRBJ2-6
clone size: NA
V gene: TRBV7-2
D gene: NA
CDR3 protein: CASSLQTVSGANVPTF
CDR3 DNA: TGTGCCAGCAGCCTCCAGACAGTGTCTGGGGCCAACGTCCCGACTTTC

CDR3 length: 14
J gene: TRBJ2-1
clone size: NA
V gene: TRBV13
D gene: TRBD2
CDR3 protein: CASSPGLAGDQQFF
CDR3 DNA: TGTGCCAGCAGCCCCGGACTAGCGGGGGACCAGCAGTTCTTC

CDR3 length: 16
J gene: TRBJ2-1
clone size: NA
V gene: TRBV7-2
D gene: NA
CDR3 protein: CASSSTPGLSVGEQFF
CDR3 DNA: TGTGCCAGCAGCTCAACACCGGGACTCTCCGTAGGTGAGCAGTTCTTC

CDR3 length: 14
J gene: TRBJ1-6
clone size: NA
V gene: TRBV20-1
D gene: NA
CDR3 protein: CSASQTWGISPLHF
CDR3 DNA: TGCAGTGCTAGTCAGACTTGGGGGATTTCACCCCTCCACTTT

CDR3 length: 16
J gene: TRBJ1-2
clone size: NA
V gene: TRBV7-2
D gene: NA
CDR3 protein: CASSLVFTGANYGYTF
CDR3 DNA: TGTGCCAGCAGCTTAGTATTTACAGGAGCTAACTATGGCTACACCTTC

CDR3 length: 14
J gene: TRBJ2-4
clone size: few
V gene: TRBV4-2
D gene: NA
CDR3 protein: CASSQEASKNIQYF
CDR3 DNA: TGTGCCAGCAGCCAAGAGGCCTCCAAAAACATTCAGTACTTC

CDR3 length: 15
J gene: TRBJ2-3
clone size: NA
V gene: TRBV6-2/TRBV6-3
D gene: NA
CDR3 protein: CASLPLIQRTDTQYF
CDR3 DNA: TGTGCCAGCCTCCCACTAATCCAAAGGACAGATACGCAGTATTTT

CDR3 length: 16
J gene: TRBJ2-1
clone size: few
V gene: TRBV6-2/TRBV6-3
D gene: TRBD2
CDR3 protein: CASSHPGLATYNEQFF
CDR3 DNA: TGTGCCAGCAGTCACCCAGGACTAGCGACCTACAATGAGCAGTTCTTC

CDR3 length: 14
J gene: TRBJ2-1
clone size: NA
V gene: TRBV7-9
D gene: NA
CDR3 protein: CASSWKDSYNEQFF
CDR3 DNA: TGTGCCAGCAGCTGGAAGGACTCCTACAATGAGCAGTTCTTC